Listed below are T cell receptor beta chains from one sample, sequenced in a study of blood T cells in healthy people across ages. Via MiXCR, TCRdb re-called the 5' RACE reads, giving one row per CDR3 protein. The data contain about 1,400,000 distinct CDR3 sequences, roughly 60% of them singletons. Sequenced input: blood. The source of these receptors is a man aged 18 to 29 in good health. The CDR3 runs from the conserved cysteine through the conserved F or W. D genes are given only for firm matches. Size is stated for part of the rows, as once, few or many counts, or as a class when the clone is expanded.

cdr3_length d_call clone_size j_call v_call cdr3_aa cdr3_nt
14 TRBD1 NA TRBJ1-1 TRBV10-3 CAIKATGGSTEAFF TGTGCCATCAAGGCGACAGGGGGGAGTACTGAAGCTTTCTTT
18 TRBD2 few TRBJ2-3 TRBV7-9 CASSLTSGGPQQTDTQYF TGTGCCAGCAGCCTAACTAGCGGGGGGCCCCAGCAGACAGATACGCAGTATTTT
14 NA few TRBJ1-1 TRBV5-1 CASSVRATNTEAFF TGCGCCAGCAGCGTCCGGGCCACGAACACTGAAGCTTTCTTT
13 NA few TRBJ2-5 TRBV12-3/TRBV12-4 CASRTTGSETQYF TGTGCCAGCAGAACAACAGGGTCGGAGACCCAGTACTTC
12 NA NA TRBJ2-1 TRBV20-1 CSAMVYRDEQFF TGCAGTGCTATGGTTTATCGGGATGAGCAGTTCTTC
12 NA NA TRBJ2-1 TRBV6-2/TRBV6-3 CASLSRSNEQFF TGTGCCAGTTTAAGTCGGTCCAATGAGCAGTTCTTC
11 NA few TRBJ2-2 TRBV29-1 CSVDNAGELFF TGCAGCGTTGATAATGCGGGGGAGCTGTTTTTT
16 NA few TRBJ2-5 TRBV7-2 CASSLAHGAGDETQYF TGTGCCAGCAGCTTAGCGCACGGTGCGGGTGATGAGACCCAGTACTTC
15 NA NA TRBJ2-1 TRBV11-2 CASSLVWGNYNEQFF TGTGCCAGCAGCTTAGTTTGGGGTAACTACAATGAGCAGTTCTTC
15 NA NA TRBJ1-6 TRBV14 CASSPQGRDNSPLHF TGTGCCAGCAGCCCTCAGGGTCGCGATAATTCACCCCTCCACTTT
12 NA NA TRBJ2-2 TRBV20-1 CSARVYSGELFF TGCAGTGCCAGGGTCTACTCCGGGGAGCTGTTTTTT
14 TRBD2 NA TRBJ2-7 TRBV2 CASSVLAGVGEQYF TGTGCCAGCAGTGTCCTAGCGGGAGTAGGCGAGCAGTACTTC
13 NA NA TRBJ2-3 TRBV2 CASSGLAQDTQYF TGTGCCAGCAGTGGACTGGCCCAAGATACGCAGTATTTT
16 NA NA TRBJ1-5 TRBV7-8 CASSLAPALGRQPQHF TGTGCCAGCAGCTTAGCTCCGGCTTTGGGCCGTCAGCCCCAGCATTTT
15 TRBD1 once TRBJ1-5 TRBV12-3/TRBV12-4 CASSTEGQINQPQHF TGTGCCAGCAGTACCGAGGGACAGATCAATCAGCCCCAGCATTTT
15 TRBD2 NA TRBJ2-7 TRBV7-9 CASSPSSSGPYEQYF TGTGCCAGCAGCCCAAGTTCTAGCGGACCCTACGAGCAGTACTTC
17 NA few TRBJ2-3 TRBV7-2 CASSDQTGRSGTDTQYF TGTGCCAGCAGCGATCAAACAGGGAGGAGTGGCACAGATACGCAGTATTTT
12 TRBD1 NA TRBJ1-2 TRBV6-2/TRBV6-3 CASSYDRGGYTF TGTGCCAGCAGTTACGACAGGGGCGGCTACACCTTC
14 NA many TRBJ1-5 TRBV12-3/TRBV12-4 CASSLQGSNQPQHF TGTGCCAGCAGCCTACAGGGAAGCAATCAGCCCCAGCATTTT
15 NA few TRBJ2-1 TRBV20-1 CSAKLESGLYNEQFF TGCAGTGCCAAACTAGAATCGGGTCTTTACAATGAGCAGTTCTTC
11 NA once TRBJ2-4 TRBV6-5 CAGSWGNIQYF TGTGCCGGCAGTTGGGGGAACATTCAGTACTTC
14 NA few TRBJ1-2 TRBV20-1 CSATRLLRDYGYTF TGCAGTGCTACCCGCCTTCTTCGTGATTATGGCTACACCTTC
15 NA NA TRBJ1-2 TRBV2 CASNVLTGGGYGYTF TGTGCCAGCAACGTATTGACAGGAGGGGGCTATGGCTACACCTTC
13 TRBD1 NA TRBJ1-5 TRBV20-1 CSAGQGSGGPQHF TGCAGTGCTGGACAGGGATCGGGAGGGCCCCAGCATTTT
15 NA NA TRBJ2-2 TRBV6-1 CASSGSNANTGELFF TGTGCCAGCAGTGGGTCGAACGCGAACACCGGGGAGCTGTTTTTT
14 NA few TRBJ1-1 TRBV6-5 CASSYRTGWTEAFF TGTGCCAGCAGTTACCGTACAGGGTGGACTGAAGCTTTCTTT
12 NA few TRBJ1-2 TRBV6-6 CASSYSRQNYTF TGTGCCAGCAGTTACAGTCGACAGAACTACACCTTC
15 TRBD2 NA TRBJ2-7 TRBV4-2 CASSNSGRVSYEQYF TGTGCCAGCAGCAATAGCGGGAGAGTGTCCTACGAGCAGTACTTC
15 TRBD1 NA TRBJ2-7 TRBV6-1 CASSPDRDSYYEQYF TGTGCCAGCAGTCCCGACAGGGATTCGTACTACGAGCAGTACTTC
13 NA NA TRBJ1-3 TRBV29-1 CSVDSGDENTIYF TGCAGCGTTGACTCAGGGGATGAAAACACCATATATTTT
15 TRBD1 NA TRBJ1-6 TRBV6-6 CASSPQGPGDSPPHF TGTGCCAGCAGTCCACAGGGGCCCGGCGATTCACCCCCCCACTTT
13 NA few TRBJ2-7 TRBV9 CASSVGLGDEQYF TGTGCCAGCAGCGTAGGATTGGGGGACGAGCAGTACTTC
16 TRBD1 once TRBJ1-4 TRBV12-3/TRBV12-4 CASSPWTGETNEKLFF TGTGCCAGCAGTCCGTGGACAGGTGAAACTAATGAAAAACTGTTTTTT
13 NA NA TRBJ2-7 TRBV11-2 CASSLEAEYEQYF TGTGCCAGCAGCTTAGAGGCGGAGTACGAGCAGTACTTC
15 TRBD1 NA TRBJ2-3 TRBV25-1 CASSPQGQGTDTQYF TGTGCCAGCAGTCCACAGGGACAGGGCACAGATACGCAGTATTTT
14 NA NA TRBJ1-2 TRBV28 CASSLLGSQSRYTF TGTGCCAGCAGTTTACTGGGATCACAAAGCCGCTACACCTTC
16 NA NA TRBJ1-4 TRBV7-6 CASSSNEPGLGEKLFF TGTGCCAGCAGCTCAAATGAACCGGGACTAGGGGAAAAACTGTTTTTT
15 TRBD2 NA TRBJ2-7 TRBV12-3/TRBV12-4 CASSLAQGLADEQYF TGTGCCAGCAGTTTAGCGCAGGGACTAGCGGACGAGCAGTACTTC
13 NA NA TRBJ2-1 TRBV7-9 CASSWSSVDEQFF TGTGCCAGCAGCTGGAGTAGCGTCGATGAGCAGTTCTTC
15 TRBD2 few TRBJ2-7 TRBV20-1 CSATLPLGGDSEQYF TGCAGTGCTACCCTCCCGTTGGGGGGGGATTCCGAGCAGTACTTC
13 NA few TRBJ2-7 TRBV5-5 CASSQLDYYEQYF TGTGCCAGCAGCCAACTCGACTATTACGAGCAGTACTTC